The clone carrying this T cell receptor (beta chain) occurred a few times. Its target is unknown. These data belong to a study of beta chain features in type 1 diabetes. Findings and caveats of the study: Naive, central memory and Treg TCRB repertoires seemed to resemble each other more closely in patients than they did in healthy donors. High TCR expression in some cells could lead to their over-representation in cDNA sequencing.

Sorting produced populations that all topped 95% purity. Per germline, CDR1 MDHEN and CDR2 SYDVKM. Trimming left V 4 bases short and J 2 bases short, with 18 bases between. The length of the CDR3 is 16 residues. Expressed TCRB transcripts were sequenced because the entire RNA isolate underwent reverse transcription. The study sequenced naive, central memory and regulatory T cell samples to an average of around 3.4 million reads. Libraries were prepared by immunoSEQ multiplex PCR; TCRdb keeps only in-frame clonotypes and omits some of them. Seen here are about 400,000 clones, around 13% observed once, and the top ten hold less than 0.02%.

The V gene is TRBV28, the J gene TRBJ2-7; D perhaps matches TRBD1 (6 bases). The sequenced material came from naive CD4+ T cells from blood. This sequence was found in a man aged 18 to 35 in good health. CDR3 sequence reads: CASSWAWTDRTYEQYF. The DNA of the CDR3 is TGTGCCAGCAGTTGGGCTTGGACAGACAGAACCTACGAGCAGTACTTC. The full variable domain, its missing parts supplied by reference TRBV28 and TRBJ2-7, is DVKVTQSSRYLVKRTGEKVFLECVQDMDHENMFWYRQDPGLGLRLIYFSYDVKMKEKGDIPEGYSVSREKKERFSLILESASTNQTSMYLCASSWAWTDRTYEQYFGPGTRLTVT.